This T cell receptor (beta chain) comes out of a study of T cells in Graves' hyperthyroidism and ophthalmopathy. Study information: Peripheral blood draws took place at initial diagnosis, ahead of any treatment. Study results and limitations: In the blood, most expanded thyroid clonotypes above 0.001 appeared as well. Progression to ophthalmopathy was predicted a median of approximately seven months early.

Comments on this clonotype: What it binds is not known.

Cells are PBMCs isolated from about 10 ml of fresh blood. Trimming took 4 bases from V and 5 from J; bases not matched to a gene: 5. The CDR3 is 13 residues long. CDR1 and CDR2 from the germline V gene are SGHRS and YFSETQ. Researchers took RNA transcripts and amplified the TCR beta CDR3 regions from them. Primed by the HTBI set, a first-round RT-PCR was run on the TCR CDR3. TCRdb independently ran MiXCR on the multiplex PCR reads; one entry per CDR3 protein. The repertoire holds approximately 700,000 distinct CDR3 sequences, with about a sixth as singletons. The sample consisted of blood. The sequence derives from a man younger than 35 with Graves' hyperthyroidism. This chain connects TRBV5-1 to TRBJ2-7; 8 nucleotides line up with TRBD2. The CDR3: CASSPISGNEQYF. CDR3 DNA: TGCGCCAGCAGCCCGATTAGCGGGAACGAGCAGTACTTC.